This TCR beta chain was obtained from a study of shared clonotypes between healthy human individuals. Sequencing was performed with immunoSEQ multiplex PCR; in TCRdb, only in-frame clones are kept and a portion is missing. The sample contains approximately 590,000 clones, 95% of which appear only once. CD45RO-negative cells were positively selected for CCR7, leaving out terminally differentiated effector memory CD45RA+ cells. Donors comprised only Caucasian adults living in Nashville, Tennessee. Findings and limits, study-wide: Sequencing depth was predicted to influence how clonotypes are shared among donors. Rarefaction showed that sequencing of sorted subsets was incomplete (despite large depth).

A note on this clone: Antigen unknown.

CDR1 is MDHEN and CDR2 is SYDVKM in the germline V gene. The CDR3 sequence is 16 residues long. V was pared by 4 bases and J by 0 bases, with 4 bases of the junction left unmatched. The rearrangement uses TRBV28 and TRBJ2-2; 8 nucleotides line up with TRBD1. The TCR originated in a woman in her 30s in good health. Sequenced material: naive CD8+ T cells sorted from blood. The CDR3 nucleotides read TGTGCCAGCAGTTGGTTGACAGGGGCGAACACCGGGGAGCTGTTTTTT. Amino acid sequence: CASSWLTGANTGELFF.